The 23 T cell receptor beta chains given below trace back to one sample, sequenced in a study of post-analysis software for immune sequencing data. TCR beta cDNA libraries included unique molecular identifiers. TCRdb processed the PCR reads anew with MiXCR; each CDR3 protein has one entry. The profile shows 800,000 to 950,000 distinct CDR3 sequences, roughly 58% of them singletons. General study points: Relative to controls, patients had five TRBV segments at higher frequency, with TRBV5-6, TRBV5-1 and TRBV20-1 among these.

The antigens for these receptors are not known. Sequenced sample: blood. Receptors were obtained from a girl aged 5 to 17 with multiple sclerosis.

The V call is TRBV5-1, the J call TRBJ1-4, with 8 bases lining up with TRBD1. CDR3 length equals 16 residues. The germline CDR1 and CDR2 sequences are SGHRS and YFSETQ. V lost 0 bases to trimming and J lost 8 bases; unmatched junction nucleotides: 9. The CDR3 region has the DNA TGCGCCAGCAGCTTGGCCGGACAGGGCCACCAAGAAAAACTGTTTTTT. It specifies CASSLAGQGHQEKLFF. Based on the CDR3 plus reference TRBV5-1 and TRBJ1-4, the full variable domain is KAGVTQTPRYLIKTRGQQVTLSCSPISGHRSVSWYQQTPGQGLQFLFEYFSETQRNKGNFPGRFSGRQFSNSRSEMNVSTLELGDSALYLCASSLAGQGHQEKLFFGSGTQLSVL.

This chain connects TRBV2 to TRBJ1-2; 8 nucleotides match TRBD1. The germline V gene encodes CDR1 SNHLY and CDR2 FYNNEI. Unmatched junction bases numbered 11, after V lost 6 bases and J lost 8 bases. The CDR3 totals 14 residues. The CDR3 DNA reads TGTGCCAGCAGGTTGACAGGGGCTCCTCTCGGCTACACCTTC. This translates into CASRLTGAPLGYTF.

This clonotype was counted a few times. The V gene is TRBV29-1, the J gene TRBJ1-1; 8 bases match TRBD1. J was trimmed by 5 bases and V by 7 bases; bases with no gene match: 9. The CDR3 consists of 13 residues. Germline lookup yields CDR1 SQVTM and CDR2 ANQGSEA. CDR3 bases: TGCAGCGGCTACCAGGGGGCAGGGACTGAAGCTTTCTTT. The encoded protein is CSGYQGAGTEAFF.

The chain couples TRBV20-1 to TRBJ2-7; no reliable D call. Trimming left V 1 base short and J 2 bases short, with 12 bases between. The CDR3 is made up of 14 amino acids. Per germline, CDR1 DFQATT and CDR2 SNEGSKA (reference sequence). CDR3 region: CSARGHAAPYEQYF. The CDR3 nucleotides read TGCAGTGCTAGAGGGCACGCCGCACCCTACGAGCAGTACTTC.

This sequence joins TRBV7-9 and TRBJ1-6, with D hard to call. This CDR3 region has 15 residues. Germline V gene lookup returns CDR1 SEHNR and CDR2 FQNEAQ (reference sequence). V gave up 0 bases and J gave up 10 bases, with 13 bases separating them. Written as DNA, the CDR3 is TGTGCCAGCAGCTTAGCGGCAGGTGAAGGATCACCCCTCCACTTT. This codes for CASSLAAGEGSPLHF.

The CDR3 reads CASSSLPGYNEQFF. The CDR3 bases are TGTGCCAGCAGCTCTCTCCCGGGATACAATGAGCAGTTCTTC. The chain uses TRBV11-1 and TRBJ2-1, with D possibly matching TRBD2 (5 bases). Per germline, CDR1 SGHAT and CDR2 FQDESV (reference sequence). V gave up 4 bases and J gave up 4 bases, with 11 bases separating them. This CDR3 spans 14 amino acids. The whole variable domain, remainder taken from reference TRBV11-1 and TRBJ2-1, is EAEVAQSPRYKITEKSQAVAFWCDPISGHATLYWYRQILGQGPELLVQFQDESVVDDSQLPKDRFSAERLKGVDSTLKIQPAELGDSAMYLCASSSLPGYNEQFFGPGTRLTVL.

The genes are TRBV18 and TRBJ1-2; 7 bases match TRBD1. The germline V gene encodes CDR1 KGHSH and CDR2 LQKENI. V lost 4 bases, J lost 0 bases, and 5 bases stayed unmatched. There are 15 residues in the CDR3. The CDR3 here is CASSRGQAANYGYTF. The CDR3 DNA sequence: TGTGCCAGCTCACGAGGACAGGCAGCTAACTATGGCTACACCTTC.

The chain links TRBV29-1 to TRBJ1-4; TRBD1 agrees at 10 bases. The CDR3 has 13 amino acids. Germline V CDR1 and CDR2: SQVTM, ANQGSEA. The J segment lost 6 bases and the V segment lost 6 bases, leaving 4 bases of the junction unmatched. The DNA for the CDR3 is TGCAGCGTAGAGACAGGGGGCTATGAAAAACTGTTTTTT. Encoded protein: CSVETGGYEKLFF.

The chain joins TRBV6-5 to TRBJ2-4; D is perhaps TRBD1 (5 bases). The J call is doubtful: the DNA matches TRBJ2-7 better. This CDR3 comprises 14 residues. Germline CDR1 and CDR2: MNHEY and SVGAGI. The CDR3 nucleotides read TGTGCCAGCAGTTACTTCGGACAAGAGGACGAGCAGTACTTC. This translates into CASSYFGQEDEQYF.

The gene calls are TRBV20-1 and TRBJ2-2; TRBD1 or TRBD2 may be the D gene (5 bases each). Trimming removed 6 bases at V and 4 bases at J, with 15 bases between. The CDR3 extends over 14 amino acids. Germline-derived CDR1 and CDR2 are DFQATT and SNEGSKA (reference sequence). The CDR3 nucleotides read TGCAGTGCACGGACTCCGAGGGGCACCGGGGAGCTGTTTTTT. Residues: CSARTPRGTGELFF.

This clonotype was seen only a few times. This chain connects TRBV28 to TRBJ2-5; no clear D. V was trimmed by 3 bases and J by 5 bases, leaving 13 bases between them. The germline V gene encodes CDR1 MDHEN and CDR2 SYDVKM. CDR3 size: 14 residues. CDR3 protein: CASSLQARRETQYF. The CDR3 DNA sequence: TGTGCCAGCAGTTTGCAGGCGCGAAGGGAGACCCAGTACTTC.

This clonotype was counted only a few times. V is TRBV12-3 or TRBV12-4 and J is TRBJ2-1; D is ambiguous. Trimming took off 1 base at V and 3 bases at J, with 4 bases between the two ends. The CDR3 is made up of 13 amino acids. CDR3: CASSLEDYNEQFF. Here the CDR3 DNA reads TGTGCCAGCAGTTTAGAGGACTACAATGAGCAGTTCTTC.

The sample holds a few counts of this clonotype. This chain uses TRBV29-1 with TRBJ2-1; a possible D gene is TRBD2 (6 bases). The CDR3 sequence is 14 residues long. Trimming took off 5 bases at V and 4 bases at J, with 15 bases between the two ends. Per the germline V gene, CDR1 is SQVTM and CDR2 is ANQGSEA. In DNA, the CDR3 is TGCAGCGTTCGCGGGACCCCTGGATACAATGAGCAGTTCTTC. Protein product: CSVRGTPGYNEQFF.

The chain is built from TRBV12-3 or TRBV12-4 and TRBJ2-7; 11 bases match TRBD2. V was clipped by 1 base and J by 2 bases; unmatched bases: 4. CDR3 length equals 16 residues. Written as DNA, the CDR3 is TGTGCCAGCAGTTTAGGGGGACTAGCGGCGCCCTACGAGCAGTACTTC. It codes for CASSLGGLAAPYEQYF.

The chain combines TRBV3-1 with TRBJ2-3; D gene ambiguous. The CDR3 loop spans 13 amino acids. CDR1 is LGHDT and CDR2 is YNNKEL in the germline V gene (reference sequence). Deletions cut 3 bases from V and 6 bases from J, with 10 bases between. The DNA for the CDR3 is TGTGCCAGCAGCCACCTGAAGTTGGATACGCAGTATTTT. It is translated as CASSHLKLDTQYF.

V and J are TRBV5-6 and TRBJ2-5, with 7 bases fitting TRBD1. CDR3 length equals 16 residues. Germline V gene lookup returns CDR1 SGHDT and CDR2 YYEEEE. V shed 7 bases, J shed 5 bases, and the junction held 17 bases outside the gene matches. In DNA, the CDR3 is TGTGCCAGCCAGAAAGGGGACAGCTCTTTCGGCGAGACCCAGTACTTC. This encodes CASQKGDSSFGETQYF. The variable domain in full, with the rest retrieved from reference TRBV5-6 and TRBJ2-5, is DAGVTQSPTHLIKTRGQQVTLRCSPKSGHDTVSWYQQALGQGPQFIFQYYEEEERQRGNFPDRFSGHQFPNYSSELNVNALLLGDSALYLCASQKGDSSFGETQYFGPGTRLLVL.

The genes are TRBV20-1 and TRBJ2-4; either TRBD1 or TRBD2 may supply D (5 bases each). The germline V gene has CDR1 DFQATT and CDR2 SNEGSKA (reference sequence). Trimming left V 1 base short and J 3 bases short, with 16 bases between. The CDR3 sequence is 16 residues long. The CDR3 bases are TGCAGTGCTAGAGCCCAACTCGGGGCCCGCAAAAACATTCAGTACTTC. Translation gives CSARAQLGARKNIQYF.

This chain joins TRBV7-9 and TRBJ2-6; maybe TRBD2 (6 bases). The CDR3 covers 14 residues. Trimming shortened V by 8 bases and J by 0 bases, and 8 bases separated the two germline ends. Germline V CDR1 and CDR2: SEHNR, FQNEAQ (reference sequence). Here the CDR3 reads CASGRGSGANVLTF. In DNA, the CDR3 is TGTGCCAGCGGGCGGGGCTCTGGGGCCAACGTCCTGACTTTC.

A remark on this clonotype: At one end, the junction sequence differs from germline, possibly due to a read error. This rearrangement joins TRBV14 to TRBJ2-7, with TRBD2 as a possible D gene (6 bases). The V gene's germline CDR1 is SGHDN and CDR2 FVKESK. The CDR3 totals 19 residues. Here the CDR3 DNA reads TGTGCCAGCAGCCAAGATGCCCCATCCACGGGGGAGTGGGCCTACGGGCAGTACTTC. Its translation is CASSQDAPSTGEWAYGQYF.

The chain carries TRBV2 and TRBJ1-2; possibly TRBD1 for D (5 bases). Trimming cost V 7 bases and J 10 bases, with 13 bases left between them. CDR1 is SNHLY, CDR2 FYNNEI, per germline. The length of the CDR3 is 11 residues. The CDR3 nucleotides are TGTGCCAGCATGAAGACAGTACCCTACACCTTC. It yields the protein CASMKTVPYTF.

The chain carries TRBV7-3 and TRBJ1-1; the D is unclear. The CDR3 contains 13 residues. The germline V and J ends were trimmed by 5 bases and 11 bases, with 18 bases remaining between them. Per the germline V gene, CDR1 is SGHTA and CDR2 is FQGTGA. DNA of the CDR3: TGTGCCAGCAGCCCCATGGCGGGGTTTGTCGCTTTCTTT. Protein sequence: CASSPMAGFVAFF.

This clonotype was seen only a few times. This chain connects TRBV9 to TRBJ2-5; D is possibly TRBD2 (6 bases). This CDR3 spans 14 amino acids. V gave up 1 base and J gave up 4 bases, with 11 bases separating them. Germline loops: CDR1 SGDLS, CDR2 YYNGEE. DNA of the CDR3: TGTGCCAGCAGCGTACTCAGCGGGTTAGAGACCCAGTACTTC. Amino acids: CASSVLSGLETQYF.

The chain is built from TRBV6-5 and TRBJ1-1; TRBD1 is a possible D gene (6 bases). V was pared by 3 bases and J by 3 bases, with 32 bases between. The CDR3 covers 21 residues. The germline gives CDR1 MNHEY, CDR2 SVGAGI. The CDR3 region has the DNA TGTGCCAGCAGTTATGGCCTATTCCTCCTTACAGGGAATCGAGGGGACACTGAAGCTTTCTTT. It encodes CASSYGLFLLTGNRGDTEAFF.